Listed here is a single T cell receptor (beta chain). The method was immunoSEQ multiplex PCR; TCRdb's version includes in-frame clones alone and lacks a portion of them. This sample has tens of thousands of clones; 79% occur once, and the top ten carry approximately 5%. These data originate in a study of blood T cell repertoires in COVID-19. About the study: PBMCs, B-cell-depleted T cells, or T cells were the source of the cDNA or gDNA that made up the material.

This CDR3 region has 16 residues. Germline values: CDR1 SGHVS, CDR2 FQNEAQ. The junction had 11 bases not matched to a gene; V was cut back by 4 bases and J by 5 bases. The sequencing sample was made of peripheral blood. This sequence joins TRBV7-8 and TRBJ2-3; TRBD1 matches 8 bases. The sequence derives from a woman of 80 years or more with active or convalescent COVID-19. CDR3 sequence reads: CASSWGTGGRRDTQYF. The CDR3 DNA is TGTGCCAGCAGCTGGGGAACAGGGGGGAGAAGAGATACGCAGTATTTT.